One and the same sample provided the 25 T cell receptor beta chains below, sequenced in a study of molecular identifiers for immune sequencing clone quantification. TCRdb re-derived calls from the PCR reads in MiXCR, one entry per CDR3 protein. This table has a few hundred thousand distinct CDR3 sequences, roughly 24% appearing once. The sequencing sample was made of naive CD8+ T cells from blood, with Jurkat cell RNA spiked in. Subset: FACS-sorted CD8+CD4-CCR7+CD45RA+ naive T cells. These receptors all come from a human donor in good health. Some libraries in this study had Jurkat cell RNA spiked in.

CDR3 region: CASSLMLGTEAFF. The CDR3 region has the DNA TGTGCCAGCAGCCTCATGTTGGGCACTGAAGCTTTCTTT. The chain couples TRBV11-2 to TRBJ1-1; D ambiguous. From germline, CDR1 is SGHAT and CDR2 FQNNGV. Deletions cut 5 bases from V and 4 bases from J, with 11 bases between. This CDR3 region has 13 residues.

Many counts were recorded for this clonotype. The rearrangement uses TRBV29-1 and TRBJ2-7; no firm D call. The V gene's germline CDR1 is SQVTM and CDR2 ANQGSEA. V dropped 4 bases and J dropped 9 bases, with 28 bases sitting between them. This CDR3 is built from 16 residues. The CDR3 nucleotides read TGCAGCGTTGTTGAAGGCAACCTAGGGCCTTCTAGAGGGCAGTACTTC. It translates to CSVVEGNLGPSRGQYF.

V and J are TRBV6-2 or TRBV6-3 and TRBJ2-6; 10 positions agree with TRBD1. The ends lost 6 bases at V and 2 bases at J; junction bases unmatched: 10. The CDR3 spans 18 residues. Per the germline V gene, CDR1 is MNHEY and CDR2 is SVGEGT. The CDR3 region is CASRPTRQGAPGANVLTF. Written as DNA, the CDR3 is TGTGCCAGCAGACCTACGAGACAGGGGGCGCCTGGGGCCAACGTCCTGACTTTC.

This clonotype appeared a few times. CDR3 bases: TGTGCCAGCAGTCACCGGACGTTTAGCACAGATACGCAGTATTTT. Protein product: CASSHRTFSTDTQYF. The chain uses TRBV27 and TRBJ2-3; D is unclear. The CDR3 has 15 residues. The ends were cut back, 5 bases at V and 0 bases at J, with 12 bases in the middle. CDR1 is MNHEY, CDR2 SMNVEV, per germline (reference sequence).

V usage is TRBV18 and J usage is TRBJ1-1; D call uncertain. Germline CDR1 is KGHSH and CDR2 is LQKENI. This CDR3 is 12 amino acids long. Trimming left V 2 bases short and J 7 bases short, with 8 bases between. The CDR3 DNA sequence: TGTGCCAGCTCACCATCAACGAGTGAAGCTTTCTTT. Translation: CASSPSTSEAFF.

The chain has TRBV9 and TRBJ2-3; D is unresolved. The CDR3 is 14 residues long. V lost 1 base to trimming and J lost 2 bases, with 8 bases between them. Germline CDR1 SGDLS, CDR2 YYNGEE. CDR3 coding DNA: TGTGCCAGCAGCGTACCGAACTTCACAGATACGCAGTATTTT. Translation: CASSVPNFTDTQYF.

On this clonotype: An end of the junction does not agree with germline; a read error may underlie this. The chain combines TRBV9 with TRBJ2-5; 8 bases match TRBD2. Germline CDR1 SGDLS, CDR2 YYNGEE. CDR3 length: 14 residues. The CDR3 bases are TGTGCCAGCAGCGCTGGTTCTAGCGGGCAGATCGGGGGCTTC. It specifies CASSAGSSGQIGGF.

The CDR3 reads CASSMWENNQPQHF. As DNA, the CDR3 is TGTGCCAGTAGTATGTGGGAGAACAATCAGCCCCAGCATTTT. The gene calls are TRBV19 and TRBJ1-5; D unresolved. This CDR3 region has 14 residues. CDR1 and CDR2 (germline): LNHDA, SQIVND (reference sequence). Trimming stripped 3 bases from V and 3 bases from J, with 9 bases between.

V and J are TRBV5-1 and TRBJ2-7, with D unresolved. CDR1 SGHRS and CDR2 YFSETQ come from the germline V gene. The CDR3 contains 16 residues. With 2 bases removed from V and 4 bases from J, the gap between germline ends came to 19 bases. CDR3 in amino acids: CASSLLVSESAYEQYF. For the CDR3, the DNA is TGCGCCAGCAGCTTATTGGTATCAGAAAGCGCTTACGAGCAGTACTTC.

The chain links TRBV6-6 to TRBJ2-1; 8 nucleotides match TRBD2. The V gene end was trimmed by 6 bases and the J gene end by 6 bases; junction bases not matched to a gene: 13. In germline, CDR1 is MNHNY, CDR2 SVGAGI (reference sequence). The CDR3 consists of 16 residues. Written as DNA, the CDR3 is TGTGCCAGCAGCCCGACTAGCGCCTCATGGATCAATGAGCAGTTCTTC. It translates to CASSPTSASWINEQFF.

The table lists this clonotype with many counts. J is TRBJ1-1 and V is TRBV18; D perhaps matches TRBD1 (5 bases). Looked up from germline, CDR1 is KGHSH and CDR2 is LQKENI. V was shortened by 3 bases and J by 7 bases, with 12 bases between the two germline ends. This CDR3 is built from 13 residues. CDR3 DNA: TGTGCCAGCTCACCCCGGGGGGATGTTGAAGCTTTCTTT. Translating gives CASSPRGDVEAFF. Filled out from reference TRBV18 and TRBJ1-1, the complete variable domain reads NAGVMQNPRHLVRRRGQEARLRCSPMKGHSHVYWYRQLPEEGLKFMVYLQKENIIDESGMPKERFSAEFPKEGPSILRIQQVVRGDSAAYFCASSPRGDVEAFFGQGTRLTVV.

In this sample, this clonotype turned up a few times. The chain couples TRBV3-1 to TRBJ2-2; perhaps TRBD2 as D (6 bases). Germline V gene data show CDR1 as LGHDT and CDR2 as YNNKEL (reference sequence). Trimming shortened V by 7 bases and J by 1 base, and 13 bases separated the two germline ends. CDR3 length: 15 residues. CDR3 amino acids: CASTRGAGNTGELFF. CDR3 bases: TGTGCCAGCACCCGGGGAGCGGGGAACACCGGGGAGCTGTTTTTT.

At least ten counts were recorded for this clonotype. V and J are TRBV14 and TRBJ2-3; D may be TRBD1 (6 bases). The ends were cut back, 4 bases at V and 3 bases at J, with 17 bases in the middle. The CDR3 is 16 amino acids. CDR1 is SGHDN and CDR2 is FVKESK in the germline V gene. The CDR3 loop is CASSPLRGINTDTQYF. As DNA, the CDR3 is TGTGCCAGCAGCCCCCTTAGGGGGATAAATACAGATACGCAGTATTTT.

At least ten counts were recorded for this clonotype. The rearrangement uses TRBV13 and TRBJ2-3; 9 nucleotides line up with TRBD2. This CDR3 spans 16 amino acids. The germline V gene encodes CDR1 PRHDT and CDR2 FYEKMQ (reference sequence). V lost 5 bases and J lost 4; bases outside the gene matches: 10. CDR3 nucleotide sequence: TGTGCCAGCAGCCCGTATAGCGGGAGATGGGCAGATACGCAGTATTTT. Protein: CASSPYSGRWADTQYF.

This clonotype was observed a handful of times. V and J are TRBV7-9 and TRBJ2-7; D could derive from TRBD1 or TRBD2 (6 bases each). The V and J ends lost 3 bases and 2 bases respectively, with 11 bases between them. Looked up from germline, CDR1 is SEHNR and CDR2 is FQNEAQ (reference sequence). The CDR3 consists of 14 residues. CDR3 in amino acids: CASSFGGTAYEQYF. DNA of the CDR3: TGTGCCAGCAGCTTCGGGGGCACAGCCTACGAGCAGTACTTC.

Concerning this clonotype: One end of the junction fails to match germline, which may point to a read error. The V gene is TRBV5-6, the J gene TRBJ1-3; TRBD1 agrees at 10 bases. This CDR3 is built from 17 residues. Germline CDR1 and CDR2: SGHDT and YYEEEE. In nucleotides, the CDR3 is TGTGCCAGCAGCCCACGACAGGGGGCGAGCTCTGGAAGCACCATATATTTT. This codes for CASSPRQGASSGSTIYF. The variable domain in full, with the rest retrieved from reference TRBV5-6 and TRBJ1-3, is DAGVTQSPTHLIKTRGQQVTLRCSPKSGHDTVSWYQQALGQGPQFIFQYYEEEERQRGNFPDRFSGHQFPNYSSELNVNALLLGDSALYLCASSPRQGASSGSTIYFGEGSWLTVV.

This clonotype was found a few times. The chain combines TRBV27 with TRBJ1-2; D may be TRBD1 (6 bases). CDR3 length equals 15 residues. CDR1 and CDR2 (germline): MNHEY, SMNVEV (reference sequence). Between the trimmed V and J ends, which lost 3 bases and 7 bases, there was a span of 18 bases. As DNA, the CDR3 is TGTGCCAGCAGTTTGTCGGGGCAGGGGTTTACTGGCTACACCTTC. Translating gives CASSLSGQGFTGYTF.

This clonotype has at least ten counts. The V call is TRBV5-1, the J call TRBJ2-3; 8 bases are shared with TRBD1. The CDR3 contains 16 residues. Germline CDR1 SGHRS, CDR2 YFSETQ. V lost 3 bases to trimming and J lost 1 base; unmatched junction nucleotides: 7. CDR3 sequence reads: CASSSFGTGRTDTQYF. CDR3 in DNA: TGCGCCAGCAGCTCTTTTGGGACAGGACGCACAGATACGCAGTATTTT.

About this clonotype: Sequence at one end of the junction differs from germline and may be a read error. Here the CDR3 reads CAGSQSDRGTGELFF. The CDR3 nucleotides are TGCGCCGGCAGTCAATCGGACAGGGGCACCGGGGAGCTGTTTTTT. The chain employs TRBV23-1 and TRBJ2-2, with 9 bases matching TRBD1. TRBV23-1 counts as an open reading frame of uncertain function. CDR3 length: 15 amino acids.

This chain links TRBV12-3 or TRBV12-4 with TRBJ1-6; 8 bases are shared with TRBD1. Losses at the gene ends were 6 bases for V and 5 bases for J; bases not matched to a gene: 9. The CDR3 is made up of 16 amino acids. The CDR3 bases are TGTGCCAGCAGAGCGACAGGGGTGCAGAATAATTCACCCCTCCACTTT. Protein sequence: CASRATGVQNNSPLHF.

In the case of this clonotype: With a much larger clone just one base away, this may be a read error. CDR3 DNA: TGTGCCAGTAGGGAGCTGAGCACTGAAGCTTTCTTT. Protein sequence: CASRELSTEAFF. The rearrangement uses TRBV2 and TRBJ1-1; no firm D call. Germline CDR1 and CDR2: SNHLY and FYNNEI. The length of the CDR3 is 12 residues. V was cut by 9 bases and J by 4 bases, with 12 bases left in between.

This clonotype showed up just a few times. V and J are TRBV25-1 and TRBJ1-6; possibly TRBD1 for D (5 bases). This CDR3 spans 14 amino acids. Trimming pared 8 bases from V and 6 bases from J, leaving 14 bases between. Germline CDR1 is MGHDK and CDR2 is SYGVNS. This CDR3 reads CASSQGVGNSPLHF. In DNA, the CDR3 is TGTGCCAGCTCCCAGGGTGTCGGTAATTCACCCCTCCACTTT. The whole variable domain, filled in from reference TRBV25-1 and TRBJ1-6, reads EADIYQTPRYLVIGTGKKITLECSQTMGHDKMYWYQQDPGMELHLIHYSYGVNSTEKGDLSSESTVSRIRTEHFPLTLESARPSHTSQYLCASSQGVGNSPLHFGNGTRLTVT.

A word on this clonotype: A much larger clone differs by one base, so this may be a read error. The CDR3 DNA reads TGCAGTGCTGCCCACAGGACTGGGGCCAACGTCCTGACTTTC. Protein product: CSAAHRTGANVLTF. The chain recombines TRBV20-1 with TRBJ2-6, with D possibly TRBD1 on 5 matching bases. The CDR3 sequence is 14 residues long. Germline assignment: CDR1 DFQATT and CDR2 SNEGSKA (reference sequence). V was trimmed by 5 bases and J by 2 bases, leaving 10 bases between them.

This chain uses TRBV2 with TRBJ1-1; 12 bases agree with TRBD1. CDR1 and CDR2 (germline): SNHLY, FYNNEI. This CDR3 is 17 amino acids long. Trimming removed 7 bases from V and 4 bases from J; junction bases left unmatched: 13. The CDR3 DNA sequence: TGTGCCAGCAACCATCCGCGGGACAGGGGGCCGAGCACTGAAGCTTTCTTT. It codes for CASNHPRDRGPSTEAFF.

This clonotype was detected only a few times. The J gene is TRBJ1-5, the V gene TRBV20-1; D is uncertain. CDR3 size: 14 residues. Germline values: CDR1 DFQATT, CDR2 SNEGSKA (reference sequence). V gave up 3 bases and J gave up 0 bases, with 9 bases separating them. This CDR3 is CSASGTDSNQPQHF. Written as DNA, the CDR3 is TGCAGTGCTAGTGGCACAGATAGCAATCAGCCCCAGCATTTT.